This T cell receptor (beta chain) was identified in a study of blood T cell repertoires in COVID-19. This table comes from immunoSEQ multiplex PCR, and its TCRdb copy is limited to in-frame clones, with some not included. The sample lists 200,000 to 250,000 clones; approximately 80% were seen once. The V gene lost 7 bases and the J gene lost 4 bases, with 10 bases spanning the gap. The CDR3 covers 13 residues. Germline values: CDR1 LNHDA, CDR2 SQIVND (reference sequence). The clonotype was recovered from a woman aged 45-65 years with acute or convalescent COVID-19. The specimen sequenced was peripheral blood. The chain employs TRBV19 and TRBJ1-4; D is unresolved. The CDR3 sequence is CASTTVLNEKLFF. CDR3 nucleotide sequence: TGTGCCAGTACAACAGTCCTTAATGAAAAACTGTTTTTT.